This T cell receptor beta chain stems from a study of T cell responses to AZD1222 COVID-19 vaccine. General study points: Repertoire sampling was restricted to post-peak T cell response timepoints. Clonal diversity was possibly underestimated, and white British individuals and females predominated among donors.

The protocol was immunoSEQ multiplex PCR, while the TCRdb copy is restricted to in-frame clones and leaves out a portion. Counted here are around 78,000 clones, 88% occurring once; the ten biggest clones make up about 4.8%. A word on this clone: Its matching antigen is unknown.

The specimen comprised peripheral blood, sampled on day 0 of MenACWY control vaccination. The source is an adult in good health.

CDR3 nucleotide sequence: TGTGCCAGCAGCTTCACTAGGGGGGGCAGGAATGAGCAGTTCTTC. Amino acids: CASSFTRGGRNEQFF. This chain connects TRBV5-8 to TRBJ2-1; maybe TRBD2 (7 bases). This CDR3 has 15 amino acids. Germline CDR1 reads SGHTS; CDR2 reads YDEGEE. Trimming cost V 2 bases and J 7 bases, with 16 bases left between them. Together with reference TRBV5-8 and TRBJ2-1, the CDR3 gives the full variable domain: EAGVTQSPTHLIKTRGQQATLRCSPISGHTSVYWYQQALGLGLQFLLWYDEGEERNRGNFPPRFSGRQFPNYSSELNVNALELEDSALYLCASSFTRGGRNEQFFGPGTRLTVL.